Below are 28 T cell receptor beta chains sequenced from a single sample in a study of T cells in Graves' hyperthyroidism and ophthalmopathy. Using RNA transcripts as the source, TCR beta CDR3 regions were amplified. The TCR CDR3 first-round RT-PCR relied on the HTBI primer set. TCRdb fed the multiplex PCR reads into MiXCR, producing one record per CDR3 protein. The sample has a few hundred thousand distinct CDR3 sequences; more than 15% are singletons. The material sequenced was blood. The receptors shown here come from a woman aged 35 to 49 with Graves' ophthalmopathy.

This rearrangement joins TRBV6-1 to TRBJ1-4; D not resolved. This CDR3 is 13 amino acids long. V dropped 6 bases and J dropped 5 bases, with 10 bases sitting between them. Per the germline V gene, CDR1 is MNHNS and CDR2 is SASEGT. DNA of the CDR3: TGTGCCAGCAGGATGGACGGAAATGAAAAACTGTTTTTT. Translated, it gives CASRMDGNEKLFF.

This clonotype came up a few times. This chain joins TRBV19 and TRBJ2-1, with D unclear. There are 17 residues in the CDR3. The V end was cut by 4 bases, the J end by 0 bases, with 16 bases between. Germline V gives CDR1 LNHDA, CDR2 SQIVND (reference sequence). CDR3 protein: CASSTYRSSSSYNEQFF. The CDR3, as DNA: TGTGCCAGTAGTACTTACAGATCTTCGAGCTCCTACAATGAGCAGTTCTTC.

This clonotype was counted between two and nine times. The gene calls are TRBV6-2 or TRBV6-3 and TRBJ1-6, with no clear D. Trimming shortened V by 2 bases and J by 13 bases, and 15 bases separated the two germline ends. The germline V gene has CDR1 MNHEY and CDR2 SVGEGT. The CDR3 has 14 amino acids. CDR3 in DNA: TGTGCCAGCAGTTACACGGGAGGCAGCTCGCCCCTCCACTTT. Amino acid sequence: CASSYTGGSSPLHF.

This clonotype was seen repeatedly, ten times or more. The chain combines TRBV3-1 with TRBJ1-1, with a possible D match to TRBD1 (5 bases). This CDR3 is built from 14 residues. Germline-derived CDR1 and CDR2 are LGHDT and YNNKEL (reference sequence). The germline V and J ends were trimmed by 2 bases and 1 base, with 8 bases remaining between them. The CDR3 loop reads CASSQYGGNTEAFF. CDR3 nucleotides: TGTGCCAGCAGCCAATATGGGGGGAACACTGAAGCTTTCTTT.

This clonotype has only a few counts. The rearrangement uses TRBV9 and TRBJ1-5, with D possibly TRBD1 on 5 matching bases. The CDR3 totals 13 residues. Germline V lookup: CDR1 SGDLS, CDR2 YYNGEE. Trimming took 3 bases from V and 4 from J, leaving 8 bases between them. CDR3 bases: TGTGCCAGCAGCGGGGACTGGAATCAGCCCCAGCATTTT. This codes for CASSGDWNQPQHF.

This clonotype was detected many times. The V gene is TRBV2, the J gene TRBJ2-6, with D hard to call. The CDR3 extends over 13 amino acids. Trimming left V 5 bases short and J 4 bases short, with 6 bases between. In germline, CDR1 is SNHLY, CDR2 FYNNEI. This chain's CDR3 is CASSTTGANVLTF. The DNA for the CDR3 is TGTGCCAGCAGTACGACAGGGGCCAACGTCCTGACTTTC.

J is TRBJ2-2 and V is TRBV27; D assignment may be TRBD1 or TRBD2 (8 bases each). This CDR3 comprises 22 residues. The germline V gene encodes CDR1 MNHEY and CDR2 SMNVEV (reference sequence). V was cut by 5 bases and J by 0 bases, with 31 bases left in between. Written as DNA, the CDR3 is TGTGCCAGCAGTCCCGGACAGGGCGTTTTGCGGGAGGCCTATACGAACACCGGGGAGCTGTTTTTT. It codes for CASSPGQGVLREAYTNTGELFF.

This clonotype has a count of ten or more. The chain couples TRBV2 to TRBJ2-6, with a possible D match to TRBD1 (7 bases). The germline V gene has CDR1 SNHLY and CDR2 FYNNEI. V was clipped by 6 bases and J by 2 bases, with 11 bases between them. CDR3 length equals 15 residues. CDR3 coding DNA: TGTGCCAGCAGGGGCGGGACAGCTGGGGCCAACGTCCTGACTTTC. Encoded protein: CASRGGTAGANVLTF. Full variable domain (rest looked up from reference TRBV2 and TRBJ2-6): EPEVTQTPSHQVTQMGQEVILRCVPISNHLYFYWYRQILGQKVEFLVSFYNNEISEKSEIFDDQFSVERPDGSNFTLKIRSTKLEDSAMYFCASRGGTAGANVLTFGAGSRLTVL.

In this sample, this clonotype turned up a few times. J is TRBJ1-1 and V is TRBV4-1; perhaps TRBD1 as D (5 bases). The CDR3 has 17 amino acids. Deletions cut 0 bases from V and 1 base from J, with 15 bases between. Germline loops: CDR1 MGHRA, CDR2 YSYEKL. The CDR3 region is CASSQDRRGSRNTEAFF. The CDR3 DNA sequence: TGCGCCAGCAGCCAAGATAGGAGGGGCTCCAGGAACACTGAAGCTTTCTTT.

This clonotype came up a few times. The CDR3 nucleotides read TGTGCCATCAGTGAGAGGGAATACAATGAGCAGTTCTTC. It yields the protein CAISEREYNEQFF. The rearrangement uses TRBV10-3 and TRBJ2-1; D is undetermined. Germline CDR1 and CDR2: ENHRY and SYGVKD. The CDR3 sequence is 13 residues long. Trimming pared 2 bases from V and 4 bases from J, leaving 6 bases between.

This clonotype appeared a few times. The rearrangement uses TRBV29-1 and TRBJ2-3; D is unclear. There are 15 residues in the CDR3. Germline V gene lookup returns CDR1 SQVTM and CDR2 ANQGSEA. The ends were cut back, 6 bases at V and 2 bases at J, with 18 bases in the middle. The CDR3: CSVGGRSSTTDTQYF. The CDR3 DNA sequence: TGCAGCGTCGGTGGACGGAGCTCGACCACAGATACGCAGTATTTT.

This clonotype has at least ten counts. This chain uses TRBV15 with TRBJ2-1; D unresolved. The CDR3 is 13 residues long. Trimming took off 4 bases at V and 5 bases at J, with 9 bases between the two ends. Germline V gives CDR1 LNHNV, CDR2 YYDKDF (reference sequence). The CDR3 DNA reads TGTGCCACCAGCACTCAAAGTAACAATGAGCAGTTCTTC. This sequence encodes CATSTQSNNEQFF.

On this clonotype itself: Mismatch with germline at one junction end may stem from a read error. The chain has TRBV6-2 or TRBV6-3 and TRBJ1-6; weak D call: TRBD1 (5 bases). The CDR3 loop spans 14 amino acids. Germline CDR1 is MNHEY and CDR2 is SVGEGT. The CDR3 DNA is TGTGCCGGCAGGCAGGGACCGACTAATTCACCCCTCCACTTT. This gives the protein CAGRQGPTNSPLHF.

Ten or more counts support this clonotype. The V call is TRBV11-2, the J call TRBJ1-2; D gene ambiguous. Trimming left V 0 bases short and J 4 bases short, with 18 bases between. Germline V lookup: CDR1 SGHAT, CDR2 FQNNGV. The CDR3 consists of 17 residues. This CDR3 is CASSLDGDPRRIYGYTF. The CDR3 nucleotides read TGTGCCAGCAGCTTAGATGGCGACCCACGCCGTATCTATGGCTACACCTTC.

This clonotype appeared many times. The CDR3 nucleotides read TGTGCCAGCAGTTTAGAATATAGACTAGCGGGAGCCAATGAGCAGTTCTTC. Its translation is CASSLEYRLAGANEQFF. The rearrangement uses TRBV27 and TRBJ2-1; 12 bases map to TRBD2. Germline V lookup: CDR1 MNHEY, CDR2 SMNVEV (reference sequence). This CDR3 region has 17 residues. With V trimmed by 2 bases and J by 6 bases, 8 bases remained unmatched.

This clonotype was counted at least ten times. The CDR3 DNA sequence: TGCAGTGCTACAAGAACTAGCGGGGTCACAGATACGCAGTATTTT. Translation gives CSATRTSGVTDTQYF. The chain recombines TRBV20-1 with TRBJ2-3, with 10 bases lining up with TRBD2. The CDR3 sequence is 15 residues long. V lost 4 bases to trimming and J lost 2 bases; unmatched junction nucleotides: 6. CDR1 DFQATT and CDR2 SNEGSKA come from the germline V gene (reference sequence).

This clonotype was seen more than once but under ten times. This chain connects TRBV5-1 to TRBJ2-6; tentatively, D is TRBD1 (5 bases). Trimming took off 4 bases at V and 4 bases at J, with 15 bases between the two ends. There are 16 residues in the CDR3. Looked up from germline, CDR1 is SGHRS and CDR2 is YFSETQ. The CDR3 region is CASSDLRASGANVLTF. The CDR3 DNA sequence: TGCGCCAGCAGCGACCTCAGGGCGTCAGGGGCCAACGTCCTGACTTTC.

In this sample, this clonotype turned up many times. The genes are TRBV6-1 and TRBJ2-3; 16 bases are shared with TRBD2. The length of the CDR3 is 19 residues. V lost 7 bases and J lost 6; bases outside the gene matches: 16. CDR1 MNHNS and CDR2 SASEGT come from the germline V gene. CDR3 DNA sequence: TGTGCCAGCACCATAACCACTCTGCCGGGACTAGCGGGAGGGGATACGCAGTATTTT. It specifies CASTITTLPGLAGGDTQYF.

This clonotype was observed at least ten times. The chain is built from TRBV6-2 or TRBV6-3 and TRBJ2-1; 8 bases map to TRBD2. J was trimmed by 8 bases and V by 4 bases; bases with no gene match: 10. Germline V gives CDR1 MNHEY, CDR2 SVGEGT. The CDR3 has 15 residues. In DNA, the CDR3 is TGTGCCAGCAGTTTCGGGACTAGTGGGGGCGATGAGCAGTTCTTC. The encoded protein is CASSFGTSGGDEQFF.

This clonotype was detected a few times. The chain links TRBV19 to TRBJ2-5, with a weak D call TRBD2 (5 bases). The germline CDR1 and CDR2 sequences are LNHDA and SQIVND (reference sequence). V was cut by 5 bases and J by 2 bases, with 9 bases left in between. The CDR3 runs to 13 residues. The CDR3 protein is CASSSGIQETQYF. CDR3 coding DNA: TGTGCCAGTAGTTCGGGGATACAAGAGACCCAGTACTTC. The whole variable domain, remainder taken from reference TRBV19 and TRBJ2-5, is DGGITQSPKYLFRKEGQNVTLSCEQNLNHDAMYWYRQDPGQGLRLIYYSQIVNDFQKGDIAEGYSVSREKKESFPLTVTSAQKNPTAFYLCASSSGIQETQYFGPGTRLLVL.

This clonotype came up many times. CDR3 DNA: TGTGCCAGCAGACTGAGTACCAGTGGCTACGAGCAGTACTTC. This encodes CASRLSTSGYEQYF. V gene TRBV27 combines with J gene TRBJ2-7, with D unclear. V lost 6 bases, J lost 3 bases, and 15 bases lay in between. Germline V lookup: CDR1 MNHEY, CDR2 SMNVEV (reference sequence). The CDR3 runs to 14 residues.

The CDR3 region is CSARVVGGGGQRNEQFF. CDR3 in DNA: TGCAGTGCTAGAGTGGTCGGAGGCGGGGGGCAGAGGAATGAGCAGTTCTTC. This rearrangement joins TRBV20-1 to TRBJ2-1; 8 bases align to TRBD2. Looked up from germline, CDR1 is DFQATT and CDR2 is SNEGSKA (reference sequence). V lost 1 base and J lost 7; bases outside the gene matches: 15. The CDR3 totals 17 residues.

This clonotype was counted at least ten times. The chain employs TRBV3-1 and TRBJ2-3, with D perhaps being TRBD1 or TRBD2 (6 bases each). Trimming pared 9 bases from V and 2 bases from J, leaving 15 bases between. The CDR3 spans 14 residues. CDR1 is LGHDT and CDR2 is YNNKEL in the germline V gene (reference sequence). CDR3 coding DNA: TGTGCCAGTCTCGGGGGCAGGAACACAGATACGCAGTATTTT. Amino acid sequence: CASLGGRNTDTQYF.

This clonotype was counted many times. The genes are TRBV28 and TRBJ1-2; TRBD1 matches at 9 bases. Germline V gene lookup returns CDR1 MDHEN and CDR2 SYDVKM. CDR3 size: 14 residues. V was pared by 4 bases and J by 7 bases, with 7 bases of the junction left unmatched. This CDR3 is CASSSPQGAGGYTF. The CDR3 coding sequence is TGTGCCAGCAGTTCACCACAGGGGGCTGGTGGCTACACCTTC.

This chain links TRBV5-1 with TRBJ2-1; 8 nucleotides line up with TRBD2. Trimming cost V 7 bases and J 0 bases; bases outside gene matches: 6. Germline values: CDR1 SGHRS, CDR2 YFSETQ. CDR3 length: 15 amino acids. As DNA, the CDR3 is TGCGCCAGCGGAACTAGCGGCCACTCCTACAATGAGCAGTTCTTC. Amino acids: CASGTSGHSYNEQFF.

This chain uses TRBV6-5 with TRBJ2-3, with D uncertain. The ends were cut back, 0 bases at V and 0 bases at J, with 25 bases in the middle. CDR3 length: 21 residues. CDR1 and CDR2 from the germline V gene are MNHEY and SVGAGI. The CDR3 nucleotides read TGTGCCAGCAGTTACTCGCTGTCCACCCTTAGCCAAAGTCACAGCACAGATACGCAGTATTTT. This gives the protein CASSYSLSTLSQSHSTDTQYF.

The chain employs TRBV6-2 or TRBV6-3 and TRBJ2-3; 8 bases agree with TRBD2. Germline loops: CDR1 MNHEY, CDR2 SVGEGT. The CDR3 has 15 amino acids. Trimming took 7 bases from V and 5 from J; bases not matched to a gene: 11. CDR3 in DNA: TGTGCCAGCACCAGAAGCGGGAGATTGCAAGATACGCAGTATTTT. It encodes CASTRSGRLQDTQYF.

This clonotype was observed at least ten times. At one boundary the junction diverges from the germline segment, which might be a read error. This chain joins TRBV7-7 and TRBJ2-3; no reliable D call. The CDR3 contains 15 residues. Germline lookup yields CDR1 SSHAT and CDR2 FNYEAQ (reference sequence). The CDR3 nucleotides are TGTGCTAGCAGCCCCCGTAGTGGGCCAACAGATACGCAGTATTTT. Encoded protein: CASSPRSGPTDTQYF.